The subject of this entry is one T cell receptor beta chain. Its antigen remains unidentified. It has no much larger one-base neighbor in the sample; base qualities were not kept. The germline V gene encodes CDR1 SGHDT and CDR2 YYEEEE. There are 16 amino acids in the CDR3, from cysteine to phenylalanine inclusive. Left in the record is the CDR3 DNA by itself, 48 bases read in frame from the first base. Cut back by 2 bases and 2 bases, the V and J ends lie 14 bases apart. The data are from a study of vaccination and CD4 T cells after COVID-19 (dated by TCRdb to the early 2020s). With respect to the entire study: The convalescent cohort included six males and four females, with two Hispanic individuals, seven Caucasians, two Asians and one multiracial person. Participants received two doses of either the Pfizer-BioNTech BNT162b2 vaccine (n=8) or the Moderna mRNA-1273 vaccine (n=2). Post-COVID blood samples from convalescent patients were collected a median of around 100 days after diagnosis, with a range of 35 to 161 days. The time from the second vaccine dose to post-vaccine blood sampling had a median of roughly 70 days and ranged from about 12 to 250 days. For stimulating the cultures, overlapping spike peptide pools were used, derived from SARS-CoV-2 as well as from the common cold coronaviruses HCoV-NL63, HCoV-OC43 and HCoV-229E. In control cultures, a CEFX viral epitope pool was used as positive control, an HIV-1 Nef peptide pool was used as negative control, or no peptide was added. In 10 COVID-19 convalescent patients and a handful of infection-naive healthy vaccine recipients, the spike-specific CD4+ TCR repertoire before mRNA vaccination was compared with the repertoire after mRNA vaccination. In an earlier paper using these donors, memory CD4+ T cell crossreactivity between SARS-CoV-2 and common cold coronavirus spike proteins was assessed at the TCR clonotype level. The full study reports these points: The study included relatively few convalescent patients and did not analyze early timepoints after natural infection. An increase in the median number of SARS-CoV-2-reactive clonotypes from approximately 21 after infection to a few dozen after vaccination was observed, but the change was not found to be significant. Of the vaccine-specific clones in convalescent patients, 304 of 307, or nearly all, reacted only to SARS-CoV-2 spike and did not cross-react with common cold coronaviruses. In convalescent patients, a median around 90% of post-vaccine SARS-CoV-2-reactive clones were detected only after vaccination, suggesting vaccine-specific priming.

To prepare the library, PCR was applied. DNA from cultured CD4+ T cells was subjected to TCR sequencing with the Oncomine TCR Beta short-read assay at the Johns Hopkins FTIC core. The QIAamp micro DNA kit was used to extract genomic DNA from the cultured CD4+ T cells. The Oncomine TCR Beta libraries from cultured CD4+ T cells were pooled using unique dual indexes and then sequenced on an Illumina iSeq 100. From the authors' description of their analysis: Non-productive sequences were filtered out, and CDR3s that did not start with C, did not end with F or W, or were shorter than 7 amino acids were discarded. The MANAFEST web application identified antigen-specific clonotypes by comparing peptide-stimulated wells against reference wells and other culture wells. An FDR below 0.05, an odds ratio above 5, and a productive frequency above 0.1% in at least two of three replicate wells were required for clones to be considered positive. Clonotypes that were significantly expanded in both SARS-CoV-2 spike wells and at least one common cold coronavirus spike condition were defined as cross-reactive. Similarity between CDR3 sequences was evaluated in R version 3.6.1 using Levenshtein distances (stringdist) and unrooted phylogenetic trees (ape). TCRdb took the public reads, trimmed them with fastp at Q25, ran MiXCR for clone calling and kept in-frame beta chains. Each CDR3 protein gets just one entry, which takes the most common genes and DNA from the rows behind it. The V and J calls shown here were made by TCRdb, not taken from the authors' results. For this sample there are approximately 700 distinct CDR3 sequences; approximately 10% appear just once. The top ten clones comprise 33% of the sample.

What the treatment or condition label conveys for this sample: 10-day PBMC culture with coronavirus spike peptide pools or control peptides (ViraFEST assay). CD4+ T cells from unexposed donors were collected before the COVID-19 pandemic (2011-2018). To expand antigen-specific T cells with peptide pools and then pick out the expanded clonotypes through TCR sequencing, the study relied on the ViraFEST assay. Each well held about 2 million PBMCs cultured in IMDM containing roughly 5% human AB serum and 9 to 10 IU/ml IL-2, with about 9.4 ug/ml peptide pools added. On days 3 and 7, half of the culture medium was replaced with fresh IL-2-containing medium. Once the cells had been in culture for ten to eleven days, the EasySep CD4+ T cell isolation kit was used to isolate CD4+ T cells by negative selection. As far as cell numbers permitted, CD4+ T cells from unexposed donors were tested for reactivity against SARS-CoV-2 S and N as well as four spike pools from common cold coronaviruses. PBMCs were separated from whole blood using Ficoll-Paque Plus gradient centrifugation and then either used fresh or cryopreserved at -140C. Triplicate wells were generally used for each culture condition. Leukapheresis product for the unexposed donors was purchased commercially.

The rearrangement joined TRBV5-6 to TRBJ1-5, and the D gene may be TRBD1, 5 bases matching. This receptor was identified in a human donor in good health. Sequencing was performed on CD4+ T cells from blood, cultured in vitro. The DNA sequence is given as TGTGCCAGCAGCTTCGGGGCGGGGGGAGGCAATCAGCCCCAGCATTTT. This yields the protein CASSFGAGGGNQPQHF.